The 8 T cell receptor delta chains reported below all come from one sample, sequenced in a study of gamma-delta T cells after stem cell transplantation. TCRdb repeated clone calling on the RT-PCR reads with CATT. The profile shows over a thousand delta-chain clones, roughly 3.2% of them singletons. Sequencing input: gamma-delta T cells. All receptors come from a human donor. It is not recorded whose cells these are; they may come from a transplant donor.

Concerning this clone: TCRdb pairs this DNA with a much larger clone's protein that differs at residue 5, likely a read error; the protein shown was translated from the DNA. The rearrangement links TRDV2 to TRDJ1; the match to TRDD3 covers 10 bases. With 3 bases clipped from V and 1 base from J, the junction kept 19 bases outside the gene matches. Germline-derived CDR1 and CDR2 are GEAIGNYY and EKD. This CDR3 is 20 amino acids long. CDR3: CACDAVRLGDATDLTDKLIF. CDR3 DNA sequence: TGTGCCTGTGACGCCGTGAGACTGGGGGATGCGACGGACCTCACCGATAAACTCATCTTT.

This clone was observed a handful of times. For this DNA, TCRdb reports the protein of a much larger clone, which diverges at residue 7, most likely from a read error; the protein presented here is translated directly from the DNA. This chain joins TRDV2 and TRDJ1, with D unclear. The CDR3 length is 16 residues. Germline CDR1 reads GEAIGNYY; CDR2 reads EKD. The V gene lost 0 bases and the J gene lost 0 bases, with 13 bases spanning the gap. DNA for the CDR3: TGTGCCTGTGACACCGTAGAAAACTTGTACACCGATAAACTCATCTTT. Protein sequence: CACDTVENLYTDKLIF.

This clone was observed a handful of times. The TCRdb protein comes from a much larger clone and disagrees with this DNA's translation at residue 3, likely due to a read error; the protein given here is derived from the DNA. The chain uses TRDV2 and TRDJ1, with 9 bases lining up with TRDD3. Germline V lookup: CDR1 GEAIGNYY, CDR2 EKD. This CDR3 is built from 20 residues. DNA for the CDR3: TGTGCCCGTGACACGCTACGAGTACTGGGGGACTCTAAAAACACCGATAAACTCATCTTT. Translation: CARDTLRVLGDSKNTDKLIF.

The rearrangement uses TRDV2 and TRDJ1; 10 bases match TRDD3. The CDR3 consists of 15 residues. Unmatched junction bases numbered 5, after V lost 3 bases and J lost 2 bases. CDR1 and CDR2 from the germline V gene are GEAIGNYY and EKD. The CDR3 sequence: CACDALLGDTDKLIF. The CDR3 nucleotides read TGTGCCTGTGACGCGTTACTGGGGGATACCGATAAACTCATCTTT.

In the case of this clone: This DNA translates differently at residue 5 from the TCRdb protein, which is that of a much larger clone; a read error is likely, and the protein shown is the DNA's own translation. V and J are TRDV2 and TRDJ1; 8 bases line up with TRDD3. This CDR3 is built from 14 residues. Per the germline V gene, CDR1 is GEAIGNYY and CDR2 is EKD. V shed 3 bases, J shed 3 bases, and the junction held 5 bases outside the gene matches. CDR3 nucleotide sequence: TGTGCCTGTGACGCCGTACTGGGGGCCGATAAACTCATCTTT. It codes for CACDAVLGADKLIF.

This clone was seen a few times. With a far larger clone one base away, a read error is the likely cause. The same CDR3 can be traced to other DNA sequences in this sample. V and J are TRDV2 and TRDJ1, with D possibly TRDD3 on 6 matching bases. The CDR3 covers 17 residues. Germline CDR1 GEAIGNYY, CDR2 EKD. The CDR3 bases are TGTGCCTGTGACACCGCTTTCACCGGGGGACCAACCGACAAACTCATCTTT. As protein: CACDTAFTGGPTDKLIF.

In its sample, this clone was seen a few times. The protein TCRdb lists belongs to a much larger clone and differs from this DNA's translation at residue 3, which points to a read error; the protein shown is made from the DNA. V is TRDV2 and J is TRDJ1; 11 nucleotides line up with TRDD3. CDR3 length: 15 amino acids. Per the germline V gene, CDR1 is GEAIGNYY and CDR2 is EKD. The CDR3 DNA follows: TGTGCCCGTGAGAGGCTCCAACTGGGGGATAGTGAACTCATCTTT. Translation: CARERLQLGDSELIF.

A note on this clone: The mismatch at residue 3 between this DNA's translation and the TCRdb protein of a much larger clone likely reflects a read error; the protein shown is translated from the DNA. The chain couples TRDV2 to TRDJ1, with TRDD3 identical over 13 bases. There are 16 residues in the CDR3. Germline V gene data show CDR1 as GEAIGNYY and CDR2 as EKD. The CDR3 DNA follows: TGTGCCAGTGACCAACTGGGGGATACGGACACCGATAAACTCATCTTT. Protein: CASDQLGDTDTDKLIF.